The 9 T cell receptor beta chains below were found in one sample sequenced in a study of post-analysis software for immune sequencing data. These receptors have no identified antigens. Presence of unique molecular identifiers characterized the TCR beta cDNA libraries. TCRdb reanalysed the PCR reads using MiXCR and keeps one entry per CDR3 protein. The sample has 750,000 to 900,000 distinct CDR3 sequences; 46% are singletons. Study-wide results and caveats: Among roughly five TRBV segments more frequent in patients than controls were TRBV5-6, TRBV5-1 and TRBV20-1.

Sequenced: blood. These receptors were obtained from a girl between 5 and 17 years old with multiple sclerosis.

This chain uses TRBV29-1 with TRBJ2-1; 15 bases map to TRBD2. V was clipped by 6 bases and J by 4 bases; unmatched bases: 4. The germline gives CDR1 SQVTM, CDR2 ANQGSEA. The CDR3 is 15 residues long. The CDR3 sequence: CSVIGLAGGYNEQFF. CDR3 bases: TGCAGCGTGATCGGACTAGCGGGAGGGTACAATGAGCAGTTCTTC.

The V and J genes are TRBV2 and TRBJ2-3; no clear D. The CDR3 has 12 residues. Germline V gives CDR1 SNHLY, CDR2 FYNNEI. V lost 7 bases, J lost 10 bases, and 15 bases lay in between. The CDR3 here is CASNGMVDAQYF. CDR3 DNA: TGTGCCAGCAATGGGATGGTCGATGCGCAGTATTTT.

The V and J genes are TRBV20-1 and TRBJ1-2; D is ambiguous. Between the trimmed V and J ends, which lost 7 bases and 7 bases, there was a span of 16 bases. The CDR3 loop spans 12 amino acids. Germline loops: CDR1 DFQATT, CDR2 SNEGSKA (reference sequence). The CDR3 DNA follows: TGCAGTGGGCTAGACAATCAAGGTGGCTACACCTTC. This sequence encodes CSGLDNQGGYTF.

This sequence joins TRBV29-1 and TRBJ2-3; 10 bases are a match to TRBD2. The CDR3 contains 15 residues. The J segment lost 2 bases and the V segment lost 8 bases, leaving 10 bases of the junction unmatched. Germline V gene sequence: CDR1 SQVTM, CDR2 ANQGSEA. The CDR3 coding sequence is TGCAGCTTCGACCCACTAGCGGGGTCCACAGATACGCAGTATTTT. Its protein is CSFDPLAGSTDTQYF.

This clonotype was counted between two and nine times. The CDR3 DNA sequence: TGTGCCAGCTCGACAGGGTCTGTTCAGCCCCAGCATTTT. Encoded protein: CASSTGSVQPQHF. The genes are TRBV27 and TRBJ1-5; 7 bases are a match to TRBD1. Germline CDR1 reads MNHEY; CDR2 reads SMNVEV (reference sequence). Germline trimming cut 8 bases from V and 6 bases from J; bases unmatched to any gene: 7. This CDR3 has 13 residues.

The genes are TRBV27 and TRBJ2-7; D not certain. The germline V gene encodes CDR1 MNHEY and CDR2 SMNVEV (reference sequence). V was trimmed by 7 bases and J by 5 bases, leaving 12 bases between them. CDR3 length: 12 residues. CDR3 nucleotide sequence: TGTGCCAGCACTTCCGCCGTGGACGAGCAGTACTTC. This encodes CASTSAVDEQYF.

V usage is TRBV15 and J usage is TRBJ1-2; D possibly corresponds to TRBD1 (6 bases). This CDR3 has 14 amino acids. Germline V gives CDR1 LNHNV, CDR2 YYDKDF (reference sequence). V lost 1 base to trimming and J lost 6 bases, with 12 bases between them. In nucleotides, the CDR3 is TGTGCCACCAGCAGAGGTACAGGGCAGGATGGCTACACCTTC. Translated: CATSRGTGQDGYTF. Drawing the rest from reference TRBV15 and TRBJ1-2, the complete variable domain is DAMVIQNPRYQVTQFGKPVTLSCSQTLNHNVMYWYQQKSSQAPKLLFHYYDKDFNNEADTPDNFQSRRPNTSFCFLDIRSPGLGDTAMYLCATSRGTGQDGYTFGSGTRLTVV.

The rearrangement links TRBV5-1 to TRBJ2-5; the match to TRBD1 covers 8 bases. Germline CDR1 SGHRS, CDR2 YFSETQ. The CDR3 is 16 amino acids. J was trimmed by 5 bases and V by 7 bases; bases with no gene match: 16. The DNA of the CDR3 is TGCGCCAGCGCCTCCACAGGGGGTAGTGTACGGGAGACCCAGTACTTC. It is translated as CASASTGGSVRETQYF.

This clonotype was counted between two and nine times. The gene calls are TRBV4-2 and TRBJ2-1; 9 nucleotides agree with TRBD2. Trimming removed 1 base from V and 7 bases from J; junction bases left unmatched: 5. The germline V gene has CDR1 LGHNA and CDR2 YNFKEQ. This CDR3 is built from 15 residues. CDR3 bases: TGTGCCAGCAGCCAAGGGGGGACTAGCAGGAATGAGCAGTTCTTC. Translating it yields CASSQGGTSRNEQFF.